The rows below give T cell receptor beta chains drawn from one sample of a study of regulatory T cells in long-lasting Graves disease. TCRdb reprocessed the multiplex PCR reads via MiXCR and lists one record per CDR3 protein. The table shows approximately 400,000 distinct CDR3 sequences, with under 15% occurring only once. The same specimen was also included in a second study, on T cells in Graves' hyperthyroidism and ophthalmopathy.

The material sequenced was peripheral blood mononuclear cells (PBMCs), taken at new diagnosis, from a patient treated with antithyroid drugs. These TCRs come from a woman aged 25 to 39 with Graves disease. CDR3s include the opening cysteine and the closing phenylalanine or tryptophan. The order of the fields is clone size, CDR3 length, J gene, D gene, V gene, CDR3 DNA, CDR3 protein. A D gene is named only where the DNA matches it firmly. The size field is filled for only some rows; it gives once, few, many or a size class.

>NA|16|TRBJ1-2|NA|TRBV4-1
TGCGCCAGCAGCCAACCCACAGGAAGACGAGTCTATGGCTACACCTTC
CASSQPTGRRVYGYTF
>many|14|TRBJ2-7|TRBD1|TRBV2
TGTGCCAGCACTGCCCGGACAGGGGGAATCGAGCAGTACTTC
CASTARTGGIEQYF
>NA|16|TRBJ2-3|TRBD2|TRBV6-9
TGTGCCAGCAGTTTTCGGCGGGAGGCTAGCACAGATACGCAGTATTTT
CASSFRREASTDTQYF
>many|13|TRBJ1-4|NA|TRBV2
TGTGCCAGCGCAGAAGCAACTAATGAAAAACTGTTTTTT
CASAEATNEKLFF
>many|14|TRBJ2-7|TRBD1|TRBV10-3
TGTGCCACTCATAACGGACAGGGGGTTCGGGAGCAGTACTTC
CATHNGQGVREQYF
>many|13|TRBJ2-1|NA|TRBV5-1
TGCGCCAGCAGCTCCGGACAGTACAATGAGCAGTTCTTC
CASSSGQYNEQFF
>few|15|TRBJ2-4|NA|TRBV11-3
TGTGCCAGCAGCTCAGGGGGGGAGGCCAAAAACATTCAGTACTTC
CASSSGGEAKNIQYF
>NA|14|TRBJ1-5|NA|TRBV6-1
TGTGCCAGCACCCGACGGTCGGGGTATCAGCCCCAGCATTTT
CASTRRSGYQPQHF
>NA|16|TRBJ2-1|TRBD2|TRBV6-1
TGTGCCAGCAGTGCCCCGGGACTAGCGGGAGGGAATGAGCAGTTCTTC
CASSAPGLAGGNEQFF
>few|14|TRBJ2-3|NA|TRBV6-2/TRBV6-3
TGTGCCAGCAGGGGGGGGCAGCTTCCAGATACGCAGTATTTT
CASRGGQLPDTQYF
>few|16|TRBJ2-1|NA|TRBV18
TGTGCCAGCTCACCACAAGGCCCAGGGATGGGGAATGAGCAGTTCTTC
CASSPQGPGMGNEQFF
>few|15|TRBJ2-3|NA|TRBV5-1
TGCGCCAGCAGCTTGTGGGGGGACTCCGCAGATACGCAGTATTTT
CASSLWGDSADTQYF
>many|12|TRBJ2-5|NA|TRBV12-3/TRBV12-4
TGTGCCAGCAGTTTCCGTCAAGAGACCCAGTACTTC
CASSFRQETQYF
>many|16|TRBJ2-1|TRBD2|TRBV4-1
TGCGCCAGCAGCCAACAGACTAGCGGGAGTCTCAATGAGCAGTTCTTC
CASSQQTSGSLNEQFF
>few|18|TRBJ2-5|TRBD2|TRBV6-5
TGTGCCAGCAGTTACTCCTGGACTAGCGGGAGGCCCCAAGAGACCCAGTACTTC
CASSYSWTSGRPQETQYF
>many|14|TRBJ2-1|NA|TRBV3-1
TGTGCCAGCAGCCAAGGGCTAGCGCGGGGTGAGCAGTTCTTC
CASSQGLARGEQFF
>many|11|TRBJ1-2|NA|TRBV2
TGTGCCAGCAGTGTTGAGGTGTATTACACCTTC
CASSVEVYYTF
>NA|17|TRBJ2-2|TRBD1|TRBV12-5
TGTGCTAGTAGTTCAGCCTTGGGACAGTTGAACACCGGGGAGCTGTTTTTT
CASSSALGQLNTGELFF
>few|16|TRBJ1-1|NA|TRBV12-3/TRBV12-4
TGTGCCAGCAGTTTTTCGGCAGGGTCTTTGGGGGTTTACCCTTTCTTT
CASSFSAGSLGVYPFF
>NA|16|TRBJ1-5|TRBD1|TRBV4-1
TGCGCCAGCAGCCCCCAGGGGGGCATCGGCAATCAGCCCCAGCATTTT
CASSPQGGIGNQPQHF
>few|14|TRBJ1-2|TRBD1|TRBV5-6
TGTGCCAGCCTGGGGACAGCCCTTAGAGGAGGCTACACCTTC
CASLGTALRGGYTF
>many|15|TRBJ2-2|NA|TRBV20-1
TGCAGTGCTAGACGTTCGCGGTCGGACACCGGGGAGCTGTTTTTT
CSARRSRSDTGELFF
>many|14|TRBJ2-2|NA|TRBV11-2
TGTGCCAGCAGCATGACAGGATCCACCGGGGAGCTGTTTTTT
CASSMTGSTGELFF
>NA|14|TRBJ1-4|NA|TRBV3-1
TGTGCCAGCAGCCAAGATAGGTCCAACCCAAAACTGTTTTTT
CASSQDRSNPKLFF
>many|15|TRBJ1-5|NA|TRBV12-3/TRBV12-4
TGTGCCAGCAGTTACGCCCTGGGCGGCAATCAGCCCCAGCATTTT
CASSYALGGNQPQHF
>NA|14|TRBJ2-5|TRBD1|TRBV27
TGTGCCAGCAGTTCCGGACAGGGCTGGTACGGGCAGTACTTC
CASSSGQGWYGQYF
>NA|12|TRBJ2-5|TRBD1|TRBV20-1
TGCAGTGCGAGAAGACAGGGAGAGACCCAGTACTTC
CSARRQGETQYF
>many|15|TRBJ2-2|NA|TRBV12-5
TGTGCTCCAGGTCGAGAACGGGAGCCCACCGGGGAGCTGTTTTTT
CAPGREREPTGELFF
>NA|13|TRBJ1-6|TRBD1|TRBV20-1
TGCAGTGCTAAAAGACAGGGTGGCTCACCCCTCCACTTT
CSAKRQGGSPLHF
>many|15|TRBJ1-5|TRBD1|TRBV11-2
TGTGCCAGCAGCTTGGGGACAGGGAGCAATCAGCCCCAGCATTTT
CASSLGTGSNQPQHF
>NA|16|TRBJ2-7|TRBD2|TRBV5-1
TGCGCCAGCAGCCTGCTCTCTAGCGGGATTACCTACGAGCAGTACTTC
CASSLLSSGITYEQYF
>NA|17|TRBJ2-2|TRBD2|TRBV12-3/TRBV12-4
TGTGCCAGCAGTTACCGTGGACTAGCGGGTCACACCGGGGAGCTGTTTTTT
CASSYRGLAGHTGELFF
>many|18|TRBJ2-1|TRBD1|TRBV7-9
TGTGCCAGCAGCCCCCTAACACGCCGGGACAGAGATCACAATGAGCAGTTCTTC
CASSPLTRRDRDHNEQFF
>many|12|TRBJ2-7|NA|TRBV6-2/TRBV6-3
TGTGCCGGCGGACAATCGCCCTACGAGCAGTACTTC
CAGGQSPYEQYF
>many|17|TRBJ2-7|NA|TRBV27
TGTGCCAGCAGTTCCGGTTTGGCGACGTACAAAACCTACGAGCAGTACTTC
CASSSGLATYKTYEQYF
>NA|16|TRBJ2-3|NA|TRBV7-9
TGTGCCAGCAGCTTAGGAGGTAGCGGAGTTACAGATACGCAGTATTTT
CASSLGGSGVTDTQYF
>many|13|TRBJ1-1|NA|TRBV5-1
TGCGCCAGCAGCTTGATCGGGGACACCCAAGCTTTCTTT
CASSLIGDTQAFF
>NA|13|TRBJ2-7|NA|TRBV12-3/TRBV12-4
TGTGCCAGCAGAAGTCAGGGAGAGTACGAGCAGTACTTC
CASRSQGEYEQYF